Listed here are 19 T cell receptor beta chains from one sample, sequenced in a study of T cell clonotyping in hematopoietic cell transplantation. Method: immunoSEQ multiplex PCR; TCRdb's copy keeps in-frame clones and lacks some. Altogether roughly 3,000 clones are present, just under 80% being singletons, with the ten largest covering around 30%. This specimen was peripheral blood mononuclear cells, taken 180 days after allogeneic stem cell transplant. These receptors were collected from a male patient between 60 and 69 years old who had an allogeneic stem cell transplant, so T cells may come from the graft donor. Some clones in this sample may be carry-over from other donors' samples.

This chain connects TRBV7-3 to TRBJ2-7, with 8 bases fitting TRBD2. This CDR3 spans 14 amino acids. The V and J ends lost 3 bases and 2 bases, in that order; junction bases with no gene match: 3. From germline, CDR1 is SGHTA and CDR2 FQGTGA. CDR3 region: CASSFTSGPYEQYF. CDR3 DNA: TGTGCCAGCAGCTTCACTAGCGGTCCCTACGAGCAGTACTTC.

This clone showed up just a few times. This chain uses TRBV6-5 with TRBJ1-1; unclear D gene. CDR3 length equals 13 residues. Deletions cut 3 bases from V and 1 base from J, with 6 bases between. Germline CDR1 MNHEY, CDR2 SVGAGI. CDR3 nucleotide sequence: TGTGCCAGCAGTTATTTAGGGAACACTGAAGCTTTCTTT. This translates into CASSYLGNTEAFF.

This clone occurred a few times. V and J are TRBV19 and TRBJ2-7; D possibly matches TRBD1 or TRBD2 (5 bases each). Germline CDR1 LNHDA, CDR2 SQIVND (reference sequence). V shed 6 bases and J shed 7 bases, with 16 bases lying between them. There are 13 residues in the CDR3. CDR3 region: CASRQTGTGEQYF. The CDR3, as DNA: TGTGCCAGTAGGCAAACCGGGACCGGGGAGCAGTACTTC.

This rearrangement joins TRBV19 to TRBJ1-5; D unclear. Trimming took off 7 bases at V and 3 bases at J, with 16 bases between the two ends. This CDR3 is 15 amino acids long. Per germline, CDR1 LNHDA and CDR2 SQIVND (reference sequence). The DNA for the CDR3 is TGTGCCAGTACCTGGACCCCAAATCCCAATCAGCCCCAGCATTTT. It codes for CASTWTPNPNQPQHF.

The chain carries TRBV7-9 and TRBJ1-3; 9 bases align to TRBD1. The CDR3 is 16 residues long. Germline trimming cut 5 bases from V and 2 bases from J; bases unmatched to any gene: 7. Per the germline V gene, CDR1 is SEHNR and CDR2 is FQNEAQ (reference sequence). The CDR3 protein is CASSRTGTGPGNTIYF. The CDR3 coding sequence is TGTGCCAGCAGCCGCACCGGGACAGGGCCTGGAAACACCATATATTTT. Filled out from reference TRBV7-9 and TRBJ1-3, the complete variable domain reads DTGVSQNPRHKITKRGQNVTFRCDPISEHNRLYWYRQTLGQGPEFLTYFQNEAQLEKSRLLSDRFSAERPKGSFSTLEIQRTEQGDSAMYLCASSRTGTGPGNTIYFGEGSWLTVV.

The table lists this clone with a few counts. The rearrangement links TRBV19 to TRBJ2-5; maybe TRBD1 (6 bases). V lost 4 bases and J lost 2, with 11 bases in between. The CDR3 spans 14 residues. Germline CDR1 reads LNHDA; CDR2 reads SQIVND (reference sequence). The DNA for the CDR3 is TGTGCCAGTAGTACGGGGACACTACAAGAGACCCAGTACTTC. Translation gives CASSTGTLQETQYF.

This chain uses TRBV27 with TRBJ2-2; D might be TRBD2 (6 bases). V shed 5 bases and J shed 5 bases, with 18 bases lying between them. The CDR3 is 16 amino acids. CDR1 and CDR2 from the germline V gene are MNHEY and SMNVEV (reference sequence). The CDR3 reads CASSMGGLGRTGELFF. CDR3 nucleotides: TGTGCCAGCAGTATGGGGGGTTTAGGGAGGACCGGGGAGCTGTTTTTT.

The chain combines TRBV7-6 with TRBJ1-1, with TRBD1 matching 8 bases. The J segment lost 7 bases and the V segment lost 0 bases, leaving 10 bases of the junction unmatched. The CDR3 length is 16 residues. In germline, CDR1 is SGHVS, CDR2 FNYEAQ. CDR3 residues: CASSLASAGGGDEAFF. The CDR3 coding sequence is TGTGCCAGCAGCTTAGCGTCGGCAGGGGGCGGGGATGAAGCTTTCTTT.

The chain employs TRBV28 and TRBJ1-1; no firm D call. Deletions cut 4 bases from V and 1 base from J, with 7 bases between. The CDR3 sequence is 13 residues long. From germline, CDR1 is MDHEN and CDR2 SYDVKM. The CDR3, as DNA: TGTGCCAGCAGTTCCCCGGAGAACACTGAAGCTTTCTTT. Residues: CASSSPENTEAFF. Full variable domain (outside the CDR3, taken from reference TRBV28 and TRBJ1-1): DVKVTQSSRYLVKRTGEKVFLECVQDMDHENMFWYRQDPGLGLRLIYFSYDVKMKEKGDIPEGYSVSREKKERFSLILESASTNQTSMYLCASSSPENTEAFFGQGTRLTVV.

The V gene is TRBV27, the J gene TRBJ2-1; TRBD1 matches at 7 bases. CDR1 is MNHEY, CDR2 SMNVEV, per germline (reference sequence). Trimming at V came to 2 bases and at J to 15 bases, leaving 10 bases not matched to a gene. The CDR3 runs to 13 residues. CDR3 sequence (DNA): TGTGCCAGCAGTTTAAATGACAGGGCCTATATGTTCTTC. Translation gives CASSLNDRAYMFF.

The chain uses TRBV14 and TRBJ1-1; D gene uncertain. Germline values: CDR1 SGHDN, CDR2 FVKESK. Trimming removed 4 bases at V and 9 bases at J, with 6 bases between. The CDR3 totals 10 residues. The DNA of the CDR3 is TGTGCCAGCAGCCTCACAAAAGCTTTCTTT. This codes for CASSLTKAFF.

This clone has only a few counts. The chain is built from TRBV28 and TRBJ2-7; maybe TRBD1 (5 bases). There are 13 residues in the CDR3. V lost 3 bases and J lost 5, with 11 bases in between. The germline gives CDR1 MDHEN, CDR2 SYDVKM. This chain's CDR3 is CASSFRVLHEQYF. The CDR3 bases are TGTGCCAGCAGTTTCAGGGTCCTTCACGAGCAGTACTTC.

The chain joins TRBV28 to TRBJ1-1; tentative D call: TRBD1 (6 bases). The germline V and J ends were trimmed by 5 bases and 5 bases, with 12 bases remaining between them. Germline V gene lookup returns CDR1 MDHEN and CDR2 SYDVKM. CDR3 size: 13 residues. As DNA, the CDR3 is TGTGCCAGCAGTATCCTAGGGGGGACTGAAGCTTTCTTT. As protein: CASSILGGTEAFF.

The genes are TRBV7-2 and TRBJ2-5; D ambiguous. The V end lost 5 bases, the J end lost 1 base, and 14 bases lay between the germline ends. Per germline, CDR1 SGHTA and CDR2 FQGNSA. CDR3 length: 15 residues. The CDR3 is CASSPDQEPQETQYF. CDR3 nucleotides: TGTGCCAGCAGCCCCGACCAGGAACCCCAAGAGACCCAGTACTTC.

The genes are TRBV29-1 and TRBJ2-3, with 8 bases identical to TRBD1. V lost 4 bases and J lost 6; bases outside the gene matches: 6. The CDR3 sequence is 13 residues long. CDR1 and CDR2 (germline): SQVTM, ANQGSEA. The CDR3 loop reads CSVGTGIFDTQYF. CDR3 bases: TGCAGCGTTGGGACAGGGATTTTCGATACGCAGTATTTT.

This chain joins TRBV5-4 and TRBJ2-7; 9 nucleotides agree with TRBD2. From germline, CDR1 is SGHNT and CDR2 YYREEE (reference sequence). The CDR3 loop spans 16 amino acids. The junction had 9 bases not matched to a gene; V was cut back by 3 bases and J by 2 bases. In DNA, the CDR3 is TGTGCCAGCAGCTCGCACCAGACTAGCGGTGCCTACGAGCAGTACTTC. Encoded protein: CASSSHQTSGAYEQYF.

CDR3 DNA sequence: TGTGCCATCATCCGACTAGCGTCTTCTAGCACAGATACGCAGTATTTT. Protein: CAIIRLASSSTDTQYF. The chain couples TRBV10-3 to TRBJ2-3; TRBD2 agrees at 8 bases. In germline, CDR1 is ENHRY, CDR2 SYGVKD. V gave up 7 bases and J gave up 0 bases; unmatched junction bases: 9. The CDR3 is 16 amino acids.

The chain joins TRBV7-9 to TRBJ2-5; D ambiguous. CDR3 length: 12 amino acids. With 1 base removed from V and 4 bases from J, the gap between germline ends came to 4 bases. CDR1 and CDR2 from the germline V gene are SEHNR and FQNEAQ (reference sequence). The CDR3 sequence is CASSLVGETQYF. The CDR3 DNA reads TGTGCCAGCAGCTTAGTGGGAGAGACCCAGTACTTC.

This chain links TRBV19 with TRBJ2-7; 9 nucleotides match TRBD1. Unmatched junction bases numbered 7, after V lost 4 bases and J lost 3 bases. CDR3 length: 15 residues. Germline V CDR1 and CDR2: LNHDA, SQIVND (reference sequence). The CDR3 sequence: CASSTPPGQGYEQYF. The CDR3 nucleotides are TGTGCCAGTAGTACCCCACCGGGACAGGGCTACGAGCAGTACTTC.